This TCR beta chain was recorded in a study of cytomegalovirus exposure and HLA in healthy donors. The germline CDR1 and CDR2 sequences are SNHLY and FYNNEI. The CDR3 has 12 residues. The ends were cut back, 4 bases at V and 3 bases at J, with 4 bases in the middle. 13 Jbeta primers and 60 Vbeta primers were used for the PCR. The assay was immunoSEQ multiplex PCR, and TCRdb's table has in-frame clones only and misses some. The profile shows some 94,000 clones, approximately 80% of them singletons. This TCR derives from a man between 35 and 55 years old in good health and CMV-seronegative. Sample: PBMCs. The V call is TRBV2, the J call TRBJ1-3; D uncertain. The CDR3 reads CASSGDGNTIYF. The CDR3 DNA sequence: TGTGCCAGCAGTGGCGATGGAAACACCATATATTTT. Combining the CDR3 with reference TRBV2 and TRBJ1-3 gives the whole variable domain EPEVTQTPSHQVTQMGQEVILRCVPISNHLYFYWYRQILGQKVEFLVSFYNNEISEKSEIFDDQFSVERPDGSNFTLKIRSTKLEDSAMYFCASSGDGNTIYFGEGSWLTVV.